This entry lists 26 T cell receptor beta chains sequenced from one sample in a study of tumor-infiltrating lymphocytes in primary liver carcinoma. From approximately 0.5 ug of total RNA, TCR beta-specific cDNA was reverse-transcribed using a constant-region primer. TCR beta libraries came from three nested multiplex PCR rounds using slightly modified ARM-PCR. The first two PCR rounds, approximately 10 cycles each, used TRBV1-TRBV30 forward primers and a C-beta reverse primer. TCRdb re-called the multiplex PCR reads through MiXCR, storing one row per CDR3 protein. Of 100,000 to 150,000 distinct CDR3 sequences in the sample, roughly three fifths were seen once. The source material, roughly 20-31 mg of unsorted bulk tissue, was used to co-extract RNA and DNA. The sample comprised liver tumor tissue from sampling region 1. Subset specified: tumor region T1, superior pole. These receptor sequences come from a woman aged 55-69 years with primary liver carcinoma and hepatitis B virus infection.

On this clonotype itself: A much larger clonotype is one base distant, so this may be a read error. The chain recombines TRBV12-3 or TRBV12-4 with TRBJ1-4, with a weak D call TRBD1 (6 bases). The CDR3 consists of 15 residues. V was trimmed by 3 bases and J by 8 bases, leaving 16 bases between them. DNA of the CDR3: TGTGCCAGCAGTTTCCGACAGGAGCTGTACGAAAAACTGTTTTTT. Its translation is CASSFRQELYEKLFF.

The table lists this clonotype with many counts. V usage is TRBV12-3 or TRBV12-4 and J usage is TRBJ2-3; maybe TRBD1 (6 bases). V was shortened by 2 bases and J by 1 base, with 13 bases between the two germline ends. The CDR3 contains 16 residues. CDR3 in DNA: TGTGCCAGCAGTTTATCACGAGGGGGAGGCACAGATACGCAGTATTTT. Its translation: CASSLSRGGGTDTQYF.

This clonotype was observed at least ten times. J is TRBJ2-2 and V is TRBV12-3 or TRBV12-4; D is unresolved. With 4 bases removed from V and 8 bases from J, the gap between germline ends came to 8 bases. This CDR3 is 12 amino acids long. CDR3 DNA sequence: TGTGCCAGCAGTTCATATTGGGGGGAGCTGTTTTTT. As protein: CASSSYWGELFF.

Regarding this clonotype: The junction does not match germline at one end; this may be a read error. The genes are TRBV7-8 and TRBJ2-1; D uncertain. Germline values: CDR1 SGHVS, CDR2 FQNEAQ. There are 13 residues in the CDR3. CDR3 protein: CVSSLGRDNEQFF. In DNA, the CDR3 is TGTGTCAGCAGCTTGGGCCGTGACAATGAGCAGTTCTTC.

Turning to this clonotype: The junction shows a germline mismatch at one end, possibly a read error. This chain connects TRBV11-3 to TRBJ2-6; TRBD1 aligns across 8 bases. The CDR3 contains 17 residues. Germline CDR1 SGHNT, CDR2 YENEEA. CDR3 sequence reads: CASSPRTGTSGANLLTF. For the CDR3, the DNA is TGTGCCAGCAGTCCACGGACAGGGACCAGTGGGGCCAACCTCCTGACTTTC.

The table lists this clonotype with a few counts. The chain combines TRBV28 with TRBJ2-7, with 7 bases identical to TRBD2. The CDR3 runs 14 residues. In germline, CDR1 is MDHEN, CDR2 SYDVKM. V dropped 6 bases and J dropped 4; count of bases not matched to a gene: 9. The CDR3 DNA follows: TGTGCCAGCAGCCCTATCGGGGGGACGTACGAGCAGTACTTC. Its protein product is CASSPIGGTYEQYF.

On this clonotype: At one end, the junction sequence differs from germline, possibly due to a read error. The V and J genes are TRBV11-3 and TRBJ2-1; D perhaps matches TRBD1 (6 bases). Germline CDR1 and CDR2: SGHNT and YENEEA. This CDR3 has 19 amino acids. CDR3 residues: CANSLDFFFRGSSYKEQFF. DNA of the CDR3: TGTGCCAACAGCTTAGATTTTTTTTTCAGGGGAAGCTCCTACAAAGAGCAGTTCTTC.

This clonotype was picked up a small number of times. J is TRBJ2-1 and V is TRBV7-3; 9 bases are a match to TRBD2. V was pared by 1 base and J by 6 bases, with 10 bases of the junction left unmatched. Germline assignment: CDR1 SGHTA and CDR2 FQGTGA. CDR3 length: 17 residues. The CDR3 loop is CASSLNGGVAGVNEQFF. CDR3 DNA: TGTGCCAGCAGCTTAAACGGGGGAGTAGCGGGAGTCAATGAGCAGTTCTTC.

The V call is TRBV14, the J call TRBJ1-2; D uncertain. Trimming left V 4 bases short and J 9 bases short, with 12 bases between. The CDR3 loop spans 12 amino acids. Germline lookup yields CDR1 SGHDN and CDR2 FVKESK. CDR3: CASSPNWDSYTF. The CDR3, as DNA: TGTGCCAGCAGCCCAAACTGGGATAGCTACACCTTC.

This rearrangement joins TRBV30 to TRBJ2-2, with TRBD2 identical over 7 bases. The CDR3 is made up of 14 amino acids. The junction had 7 bases not matched to a gene; V was cut back by 5 bases and J by 4 bases. Germline CDR1 GTSNPN, CDR2 SVGIG (reference sequence). The CDR3 DNA reads TGTGCCTGGTGTCGGGACTACCGCACCGGGGAGCTGTTTTTT. As protein: CAWCRDYRTGELFF.

As regards this clonotype: A read error may account for a junction end that differs from germline. The chain has TRBV11-1 and TRBJ1-4; the D gene is possibly TRBD1 (6 bases). Per the germline V gene, CDR1 is SGHAT and CDR2 is FQDESV (reference sequence). The CDR3 has 15 amino acids. CDR3 in amino acids: CGSSLLQGANEKLFF. In DNA form, the CDR3 reads TGTGGCAGCAGCTTACTACAGGGTGCTAATGAAAAACTGTTTTTT. The complete variable domain, with remaining parts taken from reference TRBV11-1 and TRBJ1-4, reads EAEVAQSPRYKITEKSQAVAFWCDPISGHATLYWYRQILGQGPELLVQFQDESVVDDSQLPKDRFSAERLKGVDSTLKIQPAELGDSAMYLCGSSLLQGANEKLFFGSGTQLSVL.

V is TRBV7-9 and J is TRBJ2-5, with D perhaps matching TRBD1 or TRBD2 (5 bases each). V was shortened by 3 bases and J by 5 bases, with 13 bases between the two germline ends. The CDR3 is made up of 14 amino acids. Per germline, CDR1 SEHNR and CDR2 FQNEAQ (reference sequence). CDR3 bases: TGTGCCAGCAGCTTTTGCCGGGGCGGCGAGACCCAGTACTTC. It codes for CASSFCRGGETQYF.

Worth noting for this clonotype: Since a much larger clone is just one base distant, this may be a read error. The gene calls are TRBV6-1 and TRBJ2-5; perhaps TRBD2 as D (5 bases). Germline loops: CDR1 MNHNS, CDR2 SASEGT. This CDR3 has 13 amino acids. The DNA of the CDR3 is TGTACCAGCTGCCGGGATAGAAAAGAGACCCAGTACTTC. Residues: CTSCRDRKETQYF.

This chain uses TRBV10-2 with TRBJ1-5; TRBD1 is a possible D gene (6 bases). V dropped 7 bases and J dropped 2 bases, with 21 bases sitting between them. Germline V gene data show CDR1 as WSHSY and CDR2 as SAAADI. The CDR3 sequence is 17 residues long. CDR3 region: CASTGGLMARGNQPQHF. Here the CDR3 DNA reads TGCGCCAGCACCGGGGGGCTCATGGCGCGAGGCAATCAGCCCCAGCATTTT.

This clonotype was seen a handful of times. The chain carries TRBV5-4 and TRBJ2-2, with 7 bases aligning to TRBD1. Germline CDR1 SGHNT, CDR2 YYREEE (reference sequence). This CDR3 has 16 amino acids. The V gene end was trimmed by 3 bases and the J gene end by 7 bases; junction bases not matched to a gene: 12. The DNA for the CDR3 is TGTGCCAGCAGCTCCTACAGGGGTTTGACCCTCGGGGAGCTGTTTTTT. Protein: CASSSYRGLTLGELFF.

For this clonotype: Compared with germline, one end of the junction differs, possibly owing to a read error. The J gene is TRBJ2-7, the V gene TRBV11-1, with D possibly being TRBD1 or TRBD2 (5 bases each). CDR3 length: 17 residues. Germline V gene sequence: CDR1 SGHAT, CDR2 FQDESV (reference sequence). CDR3 loop: CASSLRSSGTWTYEQYF. CDR3 nucleotide sequence: TGTGCCAGCAGCTTGAGGAGTAGTGGGACCTGGACCTACGAGCAATACTTC.

Note on this clonotype: A much larger clone lies a single base off, so this may be a read error. The chain carries TRBV4-1 and TRBJ2-7; 10 bases fit TRBD2. This CDR3 has 14 amino acids. Germline-derived CDR1 and CDR2 are MGHRA and YSYEKL. CDR3 loop: CASSLSGRAYEQHF. In DNA form, the CDR3 reads TGCGCCAGCAGCTTGAGCGGGAGGGCCTACGAGCAGCACTTC.

This clonotype was observed at least ten times. This rearrangement joins TRBV6-5 to TRBJ2-1; no clear D. The CDR3 runs 14 residues. Germline values: CDR1 MNHEY, CDR2 SVGAGI. Trimming cost V 1 base and J 7 bases, with 11 bases left between them. CDR3 in amino acids: CASSYFDHSNEQFF. DNA for the CDR3: TGTGCCAGCAGTTACTTCGACCACTCGAATGAGCAGTTCTTC.

Points on this clonotype: At one end, the junction sequence differs from germline, possibly due to a read error. The chain employs TRBV4-2 and TRBJ1-2, with a tentative D call TRBD1 (5 bases). The germline CDR1 and CDR2 sequences are LGHNA and YNFKEQ. This CDR3 region has 14 residues. CDR3 coding DNA: TGTGTCAGCAGCCAAGTTGGGACCAACTATGGCTACACCTTC. It specifies CVSSQVGTNYGYTF.

With respect to this clonotype: The missing conserved phenylalanine or tryptophan at the end of this CDR3 makes a read error likely. The DNA is omitted, as the CDR3 cannot be located on it reliably, and the CDR3 follows TCRdb's listing. V usage is TRBV11-1 and J usage is TRBJ2-3; the table's TRBD2 call for D was not verified on the DNA. The CDR3 extends over 14 residues, inclusive of both ends. Germline V gene data show CDR1 as SGHAT and CDR2 as FQDESV (reference sequence). CDR3 loop: CASSLRQRAGGSHS.

Many counts were recorded for this clonotype. This rearrangement joins TRBV6-1 to TRBJ2-2; 12 bases are shared with TRBD2. CDR3 length equals 14 residues. In germline, CDR1 is MNHNS, CDR2 SASEGT. V lost 7 bases, J lost 3 bases, and 0 bases stayed unmatched. CDR3 loop: CASTSGRDTGELFF. CDR3 DNA sequence: TGTGCCAGCACTAGCGGGAGGGACACCGGGGAGCTGTTTTTT.

This clonotype was recorded many times. The chain couples TRBV29-1 to TRBJ2-2, with 7 bases matching TRBD1. This CDR3 has 14 residues. Unmatched junction bases numbered 5, after V lost 6 bases and J lost 1 base. The germline gives CDR1 SQVTM, CDR2 ANQGSEA. CDR3 sequence reads: CSVTGTVNTGELFF. DNA of the CDR3: TGCAGCGTCACCGGGACAGTGAACACCGGGGAGCTGTTTTTT.

This clonotype was counted ten times or more. This rearrangement joins TRBV28 to TRBJ2-6; TRBD1 matches 9 bases. With 6 bases clipped from V and 1 base from J, the junction kept 10 bases outside the gene matches. CDR3 length: 18 residues. Germline loops: CDR1 MDHEN, CDR2 SYDVKM. CDR3 sequence: CASSRPGQGISGANVLTF. DNA of the CDR3: TGTGCCAGCAGCCGCCCGGGACAGGGTATATCTGGGGCCAACGTCCTGACTTTC.

In this sample, this clonotype turned up once. One end of the junction varies from germline; a read error may be responsible. This rearrangement joins TRBV11-2 to TRBJ2-7; D possibly uses TRBD1 or TRBD2 (6 bases each). The CDR3 has 13 residues. Per the germline V gene, CDR1 is SGHAT and CDR2 is FQNNGV. The CDR3 is CARNRGGPYEQYF. The CDR3, as DNA: TGTGCCAGAAATAGAGGGGGGCCCTACGAACAGTACTTC.

This chain joins TRBV7-3 and TRBJ2-3; 10 bases agree with TRBD2. Germline lookup yields CDR1 SGHTA and CDR2 FQGTGA. The CDR3 has 16 residues. V shed 6 bases, J shed 6 bases, and the junction held 12 bases outside the gene matches. This chain's CDR3 is CASRGGIAGGLDTQYF. CDR3 bases: TGTGCCAGCAGAGGGGGAATAGCGGGAGGCCTGGATACGCAGTATTTT.

Concerning this clonotype itself: A read error is possible here, since a much larger clone lies one base away. This chain joins TRBV6-6 and TRBJ1-1, with no clear D. CDR1 and CDR2 from the germline V gene are MNHNY and SVGAGI (reference sequence). Trimming removed 2 bases from V and 0 bases from J, with 7 bases in between. The length of the CDR3 is 14 residues. The CDR3 loop is CASSYARMNTEAFF. CDR3 nucleotides: TGTGCCAGCAGTTACGCACGGATGAACACTGAAGCTTTCTTT.